These 15 T cell receptor beta chains came from one sample sequenced in a study of CD8+ T cells in alopecia areata. Following extraction, RNA underwent reverse transcription to cDNA, which served as the sequencing template. Generated by immunoSEQ multiplex PCR, the TCRdb table keeps only in-frame clones and is missing some. Of more than 9,000 clones in the sample, 57% were seen once. Lesional scalp punch biopsies and peripheral blood came from alopecia areata patients. Source material: skin. The origin of the receptors is a human donor with alopecia areata.

CDR3 sequence (DNA): TGCGCCAGCAGCTTGGCCCAGGGGTTACTCACTGAAGCTTTCTTT. It encodes CASSLAQGLLTEAFF. The chain employs TRBV5-1 and TRBJ1-1, with D tentatively TRBD1 (6 bases). Trimming shortened V by 0 bases and J by 4 bases, and 13 bases separated the two germline ends. This CDR3 comprises 15 residues. Germline V gives CDR1 SGHRS, CDR2 YFSETQ. Full variable domain (outside the CDR3, taken from reference TRBV5-1 and TRBJ1-1): KAGVTQTPRYLIKTRGQQVTLSCSPISGHRSVSWYQQTPGQGLQFLFEYFSETQRNKGNFPGRFSGRQFSNSRSEMNVSTLELGDSALYLCASSLAQGLLTEAFFGQGTRLTVV.

This clone was detected only once. The rearrangement uses TRBV7-2 and TRBJ2-7; tentatively, D is TRBD1 or TRBD2 (5 bases each). Trimming took 5 bases from V and 2 from J, leaving 13 bases between them. This CDR3 is built from 14 residues. CDR1 SGHTA and CDR2 FQGNSA come from the germline V gene. CDR3 DNA: TGTGCCAGCAGCCCTTGGCCGGGGCCCTACGAGCAGTACTTC. Protein: CASSPWPGPYEQYF.

This clone has a single count. V gene TRBV28 combines with J gene TRBJ2-3, with 11 bases matching TRBD2. From germline, CDR1 is MDHEN and CDR2 SYDVKM. This CDR3 has 15 residues. With V trimmed by 5 bases and J by 2 bases, 3 bases remained unmatched. DNA of the CDR3: TGTGCCAGCAGTATGACTAGCGGGATCACAGATACGCAGTATTTT. Translating gives CASSMTSGITDTQYF.

This chain uses TRBV28 with TRBJ2-7; D perhaps matches TRBD2 (6 bases). Germline V CDR1 and CDR2: MDHEN, SYDVKM. V gave up 6 bases and J gave up 4 bases, with 25 bases separating them. CDR3 length: 17 residues. The CDR3: CASRGYQFGGTGYEQYF. The CDR3 DNA is TGTGCCAGCAGAGGGTATCAGTTCGGCGGGACGGGATACGAGCAGTACTTC. Full variable domain (remainder filled in from reference TRBV28 and TRBJ2-7): DVKVTQSSRYLVKRTGEKVFLECVQDMDHENMFWYRQDPGLGLRLIYFSYDVKMKEKGDIPEGYSVSREKKERFSLILESASTNQTSMYLCASRGYQFGGTGYEQYFGPGTRLTVT.

The table lists this clone with a count of one. The genes are TRBV7-2 and TRBJ2-3; a weak D match, TRBD1 (5 bases). CDR3 length: 14 residues. Germline V lookup: CDR1 SGHTA, CDR2 FQGNSA. Trimming shortened V by 5 bases and J by 4 bases, and 13 bases separated the two germline ends. CDR3 sequence (DNA): TGTGCCAGCAGCCCGTCCCCCAGGGCAGATACGCAGTATTTT. This translates into CASSPSPRADTQYF. The full variable domain, its missing parts supplied by reference TRBV7-2 and TRBJ2-3, is GAGVSQSPSNKVTEKGKDVELRCDPISGHTALYWYRQSLGQGLEFLIYFQGNSAPDKSGLPSDRFSAERTGGSVSTLTIQRTQQEDSAVYLCASSPSPRADTQYFGPGTRLTVL.

This clone came up a few times. V gene TRBV5-1 combines with J gene TRBJ2-7; 10 nucleotides match TRBD1. In germline, CDR1 is SGHRS, CDR2 YFSETQ. The CDR3 has 15 residues. V lost 4 bases and J lost 0; bases outside the gene matches: 4. This CDR3 is CASSPDRGSSYEQYF. CDR3 DNA sequence: TGCGCCAGCAGCCCGGACAGGGGGAGCTCCTACGAGCAGTACTTC.

This clone has just a few counts. The V and J genes are TRBV10-3 and TRBJ2-7; possible D gene TRBD1, 5 bases. The CDR3 covers 16 residues. With 3 bases removed from V and 2 bases from J, the gap between germline ends came to 17 bases. Germline CDR1 is ENHRY and CDR2 is SYGVKD. The CDR3 DNA reads TGTGCCATCAGTGATATCCTGTGGGGCAGGCCCTACGAGCAGTACTTC. It specifies CAISDILWGRPYEQYF.

The gene calls are TRBV5-4 and TRBJ1-3; D call uncertain. This CDR3 is 16 amino acids long. Germline CDR1 and CDR2: SGHNT and YYREEE (reference sequence). Trimming removed 0 bases from V and 4 bases from J, with 14 bases in between. CDR3 region: CASSLGNPGQGNTIYF. The CDR3 DNA reads as TGTGCCAGCAGCTTGGGGAATCCGGGCCAAGGAAACACCATATATTTT.

The V gene is TRBV19, the J gene TRBJ2-1, with TRBD1 matching 8 bases. Germline V gene data show CDR1 as LNHDA and CDR2 as SQIVND (reference sequence). V lost 3 bases and J lost 3; bases outside the gene matches: 4. CDR3 length: 15 residues. The CDR3 region has the DNA TGTGCCAGTAGTATCTGGGACAGGATCTACAATGAGCAGTTCTTC. Translating it yields CASSIWDRIYNEQFF. Drawing the rest from reference TRBV19 and TRBJ2-1, the complete variable domain is DGGITQSPKYLFRKEGQNVTLSCEQNLNHDAMYWYRQDPGQGLRLIYYSQIVNDFQKGDIAEGYSVSREKKESFPLTVTSAQKNPTAFYLCASSIWDRIYNEQFFGPGTRLTVL.

This clone appeared a few times. In nucleotides, the CDR3 is TGTGCCAGCAGTGGGAGGTGGCGGCCCGGGAAAGAGACCCAGTACTTC. Residues: CASSGRWRPGKETQYF. The V gene is TRBV27, the J gene TRBJ2-5, with D possibly being TRBD2 (6 bases). This CDR3 is built from 16 residues. The V gene's germline CDR1 is MNHEY and CDR2 SMNVEV (reference sequence). V was cut by 5 bases and J by 3 bases, with 19 bases left in between.

By frequency in the sample, this clone is large (0.1 to 1%). The chain uses TRBV14 and TRBJ2-5, with unresolved D. The germline V gene encodes CDR1 SGHDN and CDR2 FVKESK. The CDR3 runs 15 residues. The germline V and J ends were trimmed by 2 bases and 7 bases, with 17 bases remaining between them. The CDR3 loop is CASSQRPHRLGTQYF. As DNA, the CDR3 is TGTGCCAGCAGCCAACGGCCTCACCGGTTGGGGACCCAGTACTTC.

The rearrangement joins TRBV19 to TRBJ2-1, with TRBD2 matching over 9 bases. CDR1 is LNHDA and CDR2 is SQIVND in the germline V gene (reference sequence). This CDR3 is 16 amino acids long. J gave up 7 bases and V 1 base, and 8 bases lay outside the gene matches. CDR3 residues: CASSIGGGRASNEQFF. The CDR3 bases are TGTGCCAGTAGTATAGGTGGCGGGAGGGCCTCGAATGAGCAGTTCTTC.

V is TRBV30 and J is TRBJ1-1, with D perhaps TRBD1 (6 bases). V lost 3 bases to trimming and J lost 1 base, with 12 bases between them. Germline V lookup: CDR1 GTSNPN, CDR2 SVGIG (reference sequence). This CDR3 is built from 14 residues. The CDR3 here is CAWSSLQGNTEAFF. In DNA form, the CDR3 reads TGTGCCTGGAGCTCTTTACAGGGGAACACTGAAGCTTTCTTT.

V is TRBV18 and J is TRBJ2-5; D not resolved. V was cut by 2 bases and J by 5 bases, with 15 bases left in between. CDR1 and CDR2 (germline): KGHSH, LQKENI. There are 15 residues in the CDR3. The CDR3 bases are TGTGCCAGCTCACCAAAGATGAAAGAGGCCGAGACCCAGTACTTC. Protein: CASSPKMKEAETQYF.

This clone was counted a few times. V gene TRBV2 combines with J gene TRBJ2-7; 11 bases are a match to TRBD2. CDR3 size: 15 residues. Germline V gene lookup returns CDR1 SNHLY and CDR2 FYNNEI. V shed 3 bases, J shed 4 bases, and the junction held 5 bases outside the gene matches. This CDR3 reads CASSERGLAVYEQYF. The CDR3 DNA follows: TGTGCCAGCAGTGAGCGGGGACTAGCGGTGTACGAGCAGTACTTC.